This T cell receptor (beta chain) was sequenced during a study of shared clonotypes between healthy human individuals. Study results and caveats: With several donors compared, roughly 4.9% of naive CD4 clonotypes were shared. The four-donor shared clonotypes exceeded non-shared clonotypes in generation probability, with non-shared ones scoring lower.

The germline V gene encodes CDR1 MDHEN and CDR2 SYDVKM. Trimming removed 5 bases from V and 4 bases from J; junction bases left unmatched: 14. The CDR3 spans 17 residues. Recent vaccinations or acute infections were absent in the healthy HIV-negative adult donors. This clone was counted only a few times. The target antigen is unknown. At deep level, the assay was performed. Sequenced by immunoSEQ multiplex PCR; TCRdb stores in-frame clones only, minus some. In the table there are hundreds of thousands of clones, more than 70% of which are singletons. The chain uses TRBV28 and TRBJ1-1; TRBD1 aligns across 9 bases. Material for sequencing was memory CD4+ T cells sorted from blood. Subset in this sample: CD45RA-negative fraction. The sequence came from a woman in her thirties in good health. The CDR3, as DNA: TGTGCCAGCAGTACGCACGGGACAGGGACGGGAAGCACTGAAGCTTTCTTT. Its protein product is CASSTHGTGTGSTEAFF.